A selection of T cell receptor beta chains follows, all from one sample in a study of cytomegalovirus exposure and HLA in healthy donors. Using immunoSEQ multiplex PCR, the repertoire was profiled, and TCRdb retains in-frame clones only, with some absent. The sample has over 90,000 clones, approximately 64% seen once. The sequencing input was PBMCs. These TCRs come from a man aged 55-75 years in good health and CMV-seronegative. CDR3s include the opening cysteine and the closing phenylalanine or tryptophan. Size is omitted from some rows. Given values are once, few, many or a class for expanded clones.

clone_size	v_call	j_call	cdr3_aa
NA	TRBV5-1	TRBJ2-5	CASSSEVTQETQYF
once	TRBV2	TRBJ1-5	CTSSGRTMGNQPQHF
NA	TRBV15	TRBJ2-1	CATSRNRDLPYNEQFF
NA	TRBV5-1	TRBJ2-2	CASSLIASGAIAGYTGELFF
once	TRBV4-1	TRBJ2-3	CASSRQSGGSTDTQYF
NA	TRBV6-6	TRBJ2-5	CASKVSQETQYF
few	TRBV5-1	TRBJ2-7	CASSLEQGYSYEQYF
NA	TRBV6-1	TRBJ2-7	CASLPPGGYEQYF
NA	TRBV10-2	TRBJ2-5	CASSGSGGQETQYF
few	TRBV9	TRBJ2-2	CASSVTASVIFNTGELFF
few	TRBV7-9	TRBJ2-5	CASSLSPVKGVTQYF
NA	TRBV6-7	TRBJ2-7	CASSYSTSGKSYEQYF
few	TRBV11-2	TRBJ1-1	CASSFSGTEGREAFF
few	TRBV5-6	TRBJ2-3	CASSLEGAGTTDTQYF
few	TRBV2	TRBJ2-7	CASSAGVAFSYEQYF
NA	TRBV13	TRBJ2-7	CASSSIRDRGEEQYF
NA	TRBV11-3	TRBJ1-1	CASSLEGTARGSFF
NA	TRBV5-1	TRBJ1-4	CASSPGDATNEKLFF
NA	TRBV7-9	TRBJ1-1	CASSPRQQGFNTEAFF
NA	TRBV19	TRBJ1-4	CASSASGLDEGSNEKLFF
NA	TRBV19	TRBJ2-5	CASSIGGVGETQYF
NA	TRBV7-2	TRBJ2-4	CASSLVVLTSVKNIQYF
few	TRBV7-9	TRBJ2-7	CASSTIRGENYEQYF
few	TRBV7-9	TRBJ2-1	CASSFERGPSYNEQFF
few	TRBV11-2	TRBJ1-4	CASSSDTVMANEKLFF
NA	TRBV9	TRBJ2-1	CASSVAGALSINEQFF
NA	TRBV2	TRBJ2-7	CASSVVSEQYF
NA	TRBV18	TRBJ2-5	CASSRDRSSETQYF
NA	TRBV21-1	TRBJ1-4	CASSGRRDRMDEKLFF
NA	TRBV5-1	TRBJ1-6	CASSLVESGLSYNSPLHF
NA	TRBV7-7	TRBJ1-1	CASSLARDRVTEAFF
NA	TRBV5-4	TRBJ2-3	CASSSGLAGSTDTQYF
NA	TRBV6-5	TRBJ2-2	CASRGTPHTGELFF
NA	TRBV30	TRBJ2-5	CAWSVNDSPETQYF
NA	TRBV7-9	TRBJ2-5	CASSYQGSRTQYF
once	TRBV5-1	TRBJ1-4	CASSLTGGGASEKLFF
NA	TRBV4-2	TRBJ2-5	CASSQDQRGRETQYF